Listed below are T cell receptor beta chains from one sample, sequenced in a study of blood T cells in healthy people across ages. MiXCR, applied by TCRdb to the 5' RACE reads, yields one record per CDR3 protein. The sample has hundreds of thousands of distinct CDR3 sequences; about 59% are singletons. Sequenced material: blood. Receptors were obtained from a man younger than 45 in good health. Each CDR3 is given with its conserved first and last residue. D genes are given only for firm matches. Size tells how often a clone was seen (once, few, many) or the class of an expanded clone, and some rows leave it out.

NA	TRBV28	TRBJ2-2	NA	CASTGRQGVTGELFF	TGTGCCAGCACCGGGAGGCAGGGGGTGACCGGGGAGCTGTTTTTT
NA	TRBV20-1	TRBJ2-5	NA	CSAREGGMNQPQYF	TGCAGTGCTAGGGAAGGGGGGATGAATCAGCCCCAGTACTTC
NA	TRBV20-1	TRBJ2-5	NA	CSARVRGLTASLQETQYF	TGCAGTGCTAGAGTGAGGGGATTGACAGCCTCCTTGCAAGAGACCCAGTACTTC
NA	TRBV4-3	TRBJ2-7	NA	CASSQDLGYFYEQYF	TGCGCCAGCAGCCAAGATCTGGGCTACTTCTACGAGCAGTACTTC
NA	TRBV9	TRBJ1-4	NA	CASRGDSRGGKLFF	TGTGCCAGCAGGGGGGACTCCCGAGGTGGAAAACTGTTTTTT
NA	TRBV4-3	TRBJ2-1	NA	CASSQGGPRPSYNEQFF	TGCGCCAGCAGCCAAGGTGGACCACGACCCTCCTACAATGAGCAGTTCTTC
NA	TRBV9	TRBJ1-3	TRBD1	CASSARTGRSGNTIYF	TGTGCCAGCAGCGCCAGGACAGGGCGCTCTGGAAACACCATATATTTT
NA	TRBV9	TRBJ2-1	NA	CASSGRLSLFNEQFF	TGTGCCAGCAGCGGTCGTCTTAGCCTATTCAATGAGCAGTTCTTC
few	TRBV18	TRBJ2-3	NA	CATDSADTQYF	TGTGCCACCGACTCGGCGGATACGCAGTATTTT
NA	TRBV4-2	TRBJ2-1	TRBD2	CASSQARTSGGANEQFF	TGTGCCAGCAGCCAAGCCCGGACTAGCGGGGGGGCCAATGAGCAGTTCTTC
few	TRBV4-2	TRBJ1-1	NA	CASSQGRVLTEAFF	TGTGCCAGCAGCCAAGGGAGAGTTCTTACTGAAGCTTTCTTT
few	TRBV4-2	TRBJ2-3	TRBD2	CASSQTGTSATDTQYF	TGTGCCAGCAGCCAGACCGGGACTAGCGCAACAGATACGCAGTATTTT
NA	TRBV5-6	TRBJ2-5	NA	CASSLLWQETQYF	TGTGCCAGCAGCTTGCTTTGGCAGGAGACCCAGTACTTC
NA	TRBV24-1	TRBJ2-4	NA	CATSDSPGAGNIQYF	TGTGCCACCAGTGATAGTCCGGGGGCCGGGAACATTCAGTACTTC
NA	TRBV7-3	TRBJ2-6	NA	CASSSGTQSSGANVLTF	TGTGCCAGCAGCTCCGGGACTCAAAGCTCTGGGGCCAACGTCCTGACTTTC
NA	TRBV7-9	TRBJ2-1	NA	CASSFPVGGVEGNEQFF	TGTGCCAGCAGCTTCCCCGTGGGCGGGGTGGAAGGAAATGAGCAGTTCTTC
NA	TRBV5-1	TRBJ2-2	NA	CASSVTMNTGELFF	TGCGCCAGCAGCGTCACTATGAACACCGGGGAGCTGTTTTTT
NA	TRBV7-2	TRBJ2-1	NA	CASSWGLGLPRKQFF	TGTGCCAGCAGCTGGGGACTCGGACTCCCCAGGAAGCAGTTCTTC
NA	TRBV7-9	TRBJ2-7	TRBD2	CASSPTSGLSYEQYF	TGTGCCAGCAGCCCCACTAGCGGACTCTCCTACGAGCAGTACTTC
once	TRBV7-2	TRBJ1-1	NA	CASSTYRDTEAFF	TGTGCCAGCAGCACCTACAGGGACACTGAAGCTTTCTTT
NA	TRBV4-2	TRBJ1-2	NA	CASSHPYGDIGVDGYTF	TGTGCCAGCAGCCACCCCTACGGAGATATTGGGGTGGATGGCTACACCTTC
NA	TRBV7-9	TRBJ1-1	TRBD1	CASSGVGQGMAFF	TGTGCCAGCAGCGGAGTCGGACAGGGGATGGCTTTCTTT
NA	TRBV4-2	TRBJ2-7	NA	CASSQDNSLDYEQYF	TGTGCCAGCAGCCAAGATAACAGCCTTGATTACGAGCAGTACTTC